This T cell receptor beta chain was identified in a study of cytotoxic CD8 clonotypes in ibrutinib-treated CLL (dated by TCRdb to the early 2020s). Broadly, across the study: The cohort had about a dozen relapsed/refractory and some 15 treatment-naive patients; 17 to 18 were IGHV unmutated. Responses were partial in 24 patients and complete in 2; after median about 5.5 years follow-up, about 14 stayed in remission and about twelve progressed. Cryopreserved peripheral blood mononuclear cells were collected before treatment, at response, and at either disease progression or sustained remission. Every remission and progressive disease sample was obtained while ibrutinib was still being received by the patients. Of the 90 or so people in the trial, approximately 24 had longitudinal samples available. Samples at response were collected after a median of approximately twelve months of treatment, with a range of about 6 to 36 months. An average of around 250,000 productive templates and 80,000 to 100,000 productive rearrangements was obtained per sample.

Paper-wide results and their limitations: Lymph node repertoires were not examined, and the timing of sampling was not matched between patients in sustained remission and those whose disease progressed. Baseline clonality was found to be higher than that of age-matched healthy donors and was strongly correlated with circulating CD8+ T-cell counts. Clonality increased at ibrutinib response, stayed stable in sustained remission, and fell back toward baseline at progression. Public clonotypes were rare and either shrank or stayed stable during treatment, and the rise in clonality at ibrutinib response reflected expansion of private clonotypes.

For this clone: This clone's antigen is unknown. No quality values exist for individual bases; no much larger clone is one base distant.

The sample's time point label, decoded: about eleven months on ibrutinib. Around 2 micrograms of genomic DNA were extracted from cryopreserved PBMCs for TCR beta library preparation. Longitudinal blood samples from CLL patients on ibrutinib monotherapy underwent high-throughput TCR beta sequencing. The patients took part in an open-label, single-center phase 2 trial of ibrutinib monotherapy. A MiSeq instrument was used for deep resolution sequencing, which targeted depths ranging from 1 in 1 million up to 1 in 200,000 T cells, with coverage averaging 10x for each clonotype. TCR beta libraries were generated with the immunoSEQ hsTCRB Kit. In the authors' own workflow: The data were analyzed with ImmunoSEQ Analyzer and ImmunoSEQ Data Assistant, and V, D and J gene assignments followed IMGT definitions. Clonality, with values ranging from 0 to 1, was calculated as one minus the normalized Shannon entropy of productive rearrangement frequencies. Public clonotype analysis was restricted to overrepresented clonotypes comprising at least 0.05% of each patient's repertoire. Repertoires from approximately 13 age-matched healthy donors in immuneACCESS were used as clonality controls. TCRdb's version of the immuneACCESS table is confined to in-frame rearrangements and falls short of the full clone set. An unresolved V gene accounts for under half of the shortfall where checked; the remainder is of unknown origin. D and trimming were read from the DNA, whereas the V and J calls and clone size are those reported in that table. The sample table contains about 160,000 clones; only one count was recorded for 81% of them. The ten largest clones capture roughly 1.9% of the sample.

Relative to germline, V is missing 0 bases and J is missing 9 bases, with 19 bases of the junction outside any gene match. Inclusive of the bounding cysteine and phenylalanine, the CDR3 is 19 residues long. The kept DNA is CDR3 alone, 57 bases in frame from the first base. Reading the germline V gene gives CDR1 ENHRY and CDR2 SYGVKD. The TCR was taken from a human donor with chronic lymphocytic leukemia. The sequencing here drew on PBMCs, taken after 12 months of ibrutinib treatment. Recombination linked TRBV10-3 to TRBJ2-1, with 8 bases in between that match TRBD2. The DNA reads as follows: TGTGCCATCAGTGAGTCGAGTTGGCAGCGGGAGACTAGGGTGAGTGAGCAGTTCTTC. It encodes CAISESSWQRETRVSEQFF.